This TCR beta chain was recorded in a study of T cells in Graves' hyperthyroidism and ophthalmopathy (dated by TCRdb to between 2017 and 2020). Some background on the complete study: Peripheral blood samples were taken at initial diagnosis, before any treatment was given. To identify distinguishing TCR V-J signatures, a discovery cohort of 100 or so patients was used, comprising fewer than 45 with Graves' ophthalmopathy and 57 with stable Graves' hyperthyroidism. In several Graves' hyperthyroidism patients, the study also compared T-cell repertoires from thyroid tissue with T-cell repertoires from blood. For training and testing, the 100 or so patients in the discovery cohort were randomly divided in a 7:3 ratio. Once sampling was done, hyperthyroidism patients were given methimazole at a starting dose of 30 mg daily, whereas ophthalmopathy patients were given high-dose intravenous methylprednisolone. The paper describes TCR Vbeta CDR3 sequencing of 135 peripheral blood samples, made up of roughly 40 ophthalmopathy patients, around 78 hyperthyroidism patients and about 17 progressor patients. Prospective prediction of ophthalmopathy was tested in an independent validation cohort of 18 to 20 hyperthyroidism patients and around 16 patients who later progressed to ophthalmopathy. General conclusions and limits of the study: In validation, progression to ophthalmopathy was predicted by the model with 65% to 71% sensitivity and around 75% specificity, a median of roughly 6.4 months before onset. Ophthalmopathy was separated from stable hyperthyroidism by a 13 V-J signature model, with about 86% sensitivity and approximately 81% specificity obtained in cross-validation and 80%/75% obtained in testing. No statistical method was used to set the sample size in advance, and investigators knew the group allocation. Most expanded thyroid clonotypes (frequency above 0.001) were also detected in blood, suggesting blood repertoires may reflect thyroid immune responses.

TCR beta CDR3 regions were amplified from RNA transcripts. For the first round of RT-PCR on the TCR CDR3, the HTBI primer set was used together with the Qiagen OneStep RT-PCR kit. Libraries were constructed in a second round of multiplex PCR, after which size selection and purification were performed. Libraries were sequenced paired-end with 100 bp reads on an Illumina HiSeq2000. Under the source paper's analysis protocol: SOAPnuke was used to process the raw data, with reads discarded if the reads contained adapters or uncalled bases, had a mean Phred below 15, or lacked an exact constant-primer or identifier match. COPE v1.2.5 was used to merge the high-quality paired reads, and each unique nucleotide sequence was defined as a clonotype. Clonotypes were aligned to IMGT TRBV, TRBD and TRBJ reference segments using MiTCR v1.1. Only V-J combinations with frequency above 0.0001, covering 99.2% of repertoires, were analysed. A TCS score was defined as the ratio between F50 (clonal expansion) and ExV (chaos), using BLOSUM62-based TCRdist between CDR3 peptides within each V-J. Welch's t-statistics and random forest reduced roughly 500 V-J features to 10 to 15, which were used in a naive Bayes classifier (R e1071). TCRdb handled the public reads itself, with Q25 trimming in fastp and clone calling in MiXCR, and kept productive beta chains. Rows with one shared CDR3 protein collapse into an entry with the most common genes and DNA. The V and J calls here are based on TCRdb, not the publication. The sample yields approximately 430,000 distinct CDR3 sequences; less than 20% were counted once. The top ten hold almost 8% of the sample.

Note on this clonotype: Its binding antigen is unknown. No base-level quality is on record; no much larger clone is a single base apart.

A patient counted as having stable Graves' hyperthyroidism if no progression to ophthalmopathy occurred over 18 months of follow-up. Hyperthyroidism patients were newly diagnosed, had a disease duration of under 2 months, and were aged 18 to 65 years. Any patient with an uncontrolled infection, another autoimmune disease, pregnancy or lactation was excluded. Diagnoses were based on clinical symptoms, serum thyroxine and TRAb, thyroid ultrasound and orbital computed tomography. Ficoll-Paque density gradient centrifugation was used to isolate PBMCs from around 10 ml of fresh peripheral blood. Total RNA was extracted with Trizol reagent, and quality was checked on an Agilent 2100 Bioanalyzer. The CDR3, cysteine through phenylalanine, is 15 amino acids long. This entry keeps only the CDR3 DNA: 45 bases, framed from base 1. Cut back by 2 bases and 0 bases, the V and J ends lie 8 bases apart. Based on the germline V gene, the CDR1 and CDR2 sequences are SGHRS and YFSETQ.

This TCR derives from a woman younger than 35 with Graves' hyperthyroidism. The specimen sequenced was blood. The chain links TRBV5-1 with TRBJ2-2; the D call is tentative, TRBD1 or TRBD2, as each matches 5 bases. The CDR3: CASSFGASNTGELFF. The DNA sequence is as follows: TGCGCCAGCAGCTTCGGGGCCTCGAACACCGGGGAGCTGTTTTTT.